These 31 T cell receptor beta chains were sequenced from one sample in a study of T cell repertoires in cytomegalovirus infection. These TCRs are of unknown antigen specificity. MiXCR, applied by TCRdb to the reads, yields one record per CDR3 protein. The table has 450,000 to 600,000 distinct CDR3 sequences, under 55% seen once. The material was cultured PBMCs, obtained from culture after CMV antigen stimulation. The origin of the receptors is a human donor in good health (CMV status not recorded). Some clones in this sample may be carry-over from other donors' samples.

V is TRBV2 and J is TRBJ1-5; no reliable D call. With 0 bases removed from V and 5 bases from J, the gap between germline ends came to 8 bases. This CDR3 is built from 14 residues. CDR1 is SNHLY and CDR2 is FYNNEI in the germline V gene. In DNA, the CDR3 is TGTGCCAGCAGTGAAGCGGGCAGATATCAGCCCCAGCATTTT. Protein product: CASSEAGRYQPQHF. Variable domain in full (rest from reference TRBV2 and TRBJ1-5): EPEVTQTPSHQVTQMGQEVILRCVPISNHLYFYWYRQILGQKVEFLVSFYNNEISEKSEIFDDQFSVERPDGSNFTLKIRSTKLEDSAMYFCASSEAGRYQPQHFGDGTRLSIL.

The CDR3 sequence is CASSEFNSVTQYF. CDR3 sequence (DNA): TGTGCCAGCAGTGAATTCAACAGCGTGACCCAGTACTTC. The V gene is TRBV25-1, the J gene TRBJ2-5; no definite D call. The germline V and J ends were trimmed by 1 base and 7 bases, with 10 bases remaining between them. Germline assignment: CDR1 MGHDK and CDR2 SYGVNS. The CDR3 length is 13 residues.

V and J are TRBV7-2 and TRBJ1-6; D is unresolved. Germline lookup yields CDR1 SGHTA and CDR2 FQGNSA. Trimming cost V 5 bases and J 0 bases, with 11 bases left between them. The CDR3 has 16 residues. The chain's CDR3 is CASSHQVSSYNSPLHF. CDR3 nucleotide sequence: TGTGCCAGCAGCCACCAAGTCAGCTCCTATAATTCACCCCTCCACTTT.

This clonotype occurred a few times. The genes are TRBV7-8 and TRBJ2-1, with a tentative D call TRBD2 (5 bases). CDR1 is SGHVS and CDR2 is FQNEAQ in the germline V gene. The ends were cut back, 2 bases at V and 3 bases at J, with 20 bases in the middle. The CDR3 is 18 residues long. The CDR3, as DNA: TGTGCCAGCAGCTTAACCCGCGTGGGAGCGGCCCTCTACAATGAGCAGTTCTTC. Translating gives CASSLTRVGAALYNEQFF.

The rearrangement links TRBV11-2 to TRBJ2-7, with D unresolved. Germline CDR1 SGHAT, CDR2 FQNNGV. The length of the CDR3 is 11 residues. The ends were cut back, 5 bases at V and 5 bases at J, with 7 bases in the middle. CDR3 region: CASSRWDEQYF. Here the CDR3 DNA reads TGTGCCAGCAGCCGTTGGGACGAGCAGTACTTC.

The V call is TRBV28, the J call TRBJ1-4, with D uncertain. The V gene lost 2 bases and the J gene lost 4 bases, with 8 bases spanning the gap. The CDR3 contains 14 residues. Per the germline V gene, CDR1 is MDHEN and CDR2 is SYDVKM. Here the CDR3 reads CASSLSRDNEKLFF. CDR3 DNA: TGTGCCAGCAGTTTAAGCCGAGATAATGAAAAACTGTTTTTT.

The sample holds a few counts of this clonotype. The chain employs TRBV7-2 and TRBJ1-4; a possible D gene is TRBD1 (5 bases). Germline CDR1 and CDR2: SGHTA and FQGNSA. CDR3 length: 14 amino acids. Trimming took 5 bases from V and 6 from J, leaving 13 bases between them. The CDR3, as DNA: TGTGCCAGCAGCAACCCAGGGAGGGATGAAAAACTGTTTTTT. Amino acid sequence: CASSNPGRDEKLFF.

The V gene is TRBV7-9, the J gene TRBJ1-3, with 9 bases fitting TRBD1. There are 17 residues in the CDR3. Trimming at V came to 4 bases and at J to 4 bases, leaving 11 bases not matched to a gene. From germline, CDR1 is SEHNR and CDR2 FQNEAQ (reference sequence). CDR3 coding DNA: TGTGCCAGCAGCTCGCCGGGACAGGGACTGGGAGGAAACACCATATATTTT. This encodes CASSSPGQGLGGNTIYF.

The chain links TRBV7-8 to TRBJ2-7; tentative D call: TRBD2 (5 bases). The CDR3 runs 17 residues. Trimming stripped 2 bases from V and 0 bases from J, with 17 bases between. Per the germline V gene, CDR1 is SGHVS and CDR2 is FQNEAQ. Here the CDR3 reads CASSLLRASGSSYEQYF. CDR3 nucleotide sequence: TGTGCCAGCAGCTTATTGAGAGCTTCGGGAAGCTCCTACGAGCAGTACTTC.

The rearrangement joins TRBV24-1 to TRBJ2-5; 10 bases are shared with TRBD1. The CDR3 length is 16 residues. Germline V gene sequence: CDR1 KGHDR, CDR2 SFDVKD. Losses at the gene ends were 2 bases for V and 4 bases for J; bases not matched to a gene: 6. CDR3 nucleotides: TGTGCCACCAGTGATTGGGGACAGGGGACGAGAGAGACCCAGTACTTC. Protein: CATSDWGQGTRETQYF.

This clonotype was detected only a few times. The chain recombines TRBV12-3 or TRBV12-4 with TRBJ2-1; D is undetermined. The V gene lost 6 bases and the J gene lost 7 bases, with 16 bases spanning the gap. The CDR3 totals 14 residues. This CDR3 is CASSPFAEGNEQFF. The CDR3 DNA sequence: TGTGCCAGCAGCCCCTTCGCGGAAGGGAATGAGCAGTTCTTC.

CDR3 sequence (DNA): TGTGCCAGCAGCTTGGGGACAGGCTATAATGAAAAACTGTTTTTT. This sequence encodes CASSLGTGYNEKLFF. This sequence joins TRBV7-2 and TRBJ1-4, with 8 bases matching TRBD1. This CDR3 has 15 amino acids. The V and J ends lost 3 bases and 4 bases, in that order; junction bases with no gene match: 4. Germline V CDR1 and CDR2: SGHTA, FQGNSA.

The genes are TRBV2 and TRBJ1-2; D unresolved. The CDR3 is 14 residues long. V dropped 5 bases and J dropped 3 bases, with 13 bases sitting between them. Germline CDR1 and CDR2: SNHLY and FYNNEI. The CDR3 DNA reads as TGTGCCAGCAGTCCCTCCCTGGCCCACTATGGCTACACCTTC. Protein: CASSPSLAHYGYTF.

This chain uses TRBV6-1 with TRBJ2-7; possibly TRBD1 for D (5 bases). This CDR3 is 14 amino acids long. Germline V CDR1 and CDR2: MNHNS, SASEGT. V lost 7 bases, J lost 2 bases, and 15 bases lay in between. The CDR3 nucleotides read TGTGCCAGCAAATCGCTGGGGCAGACCTACGAGCAGTACTTC. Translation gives CASKSLGQTYEQYF.

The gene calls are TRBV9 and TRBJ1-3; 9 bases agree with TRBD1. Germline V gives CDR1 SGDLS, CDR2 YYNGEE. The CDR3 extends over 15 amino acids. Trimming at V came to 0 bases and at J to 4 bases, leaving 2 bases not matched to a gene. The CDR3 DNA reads TGTGCCAGCAGCGTAGGGGACAGGGCAGGAAACACCATATATTTT. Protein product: CASSVGDRAGNTIYF.

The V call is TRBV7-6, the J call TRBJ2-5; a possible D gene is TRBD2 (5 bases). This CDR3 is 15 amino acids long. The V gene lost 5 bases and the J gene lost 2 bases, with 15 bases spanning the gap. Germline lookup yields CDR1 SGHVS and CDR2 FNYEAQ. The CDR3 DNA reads TGTGCCAGCAGCACGCCCGAGGGTATACAAGAGACCCAGTACTTC. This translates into CASSTPEGIQETQYF.

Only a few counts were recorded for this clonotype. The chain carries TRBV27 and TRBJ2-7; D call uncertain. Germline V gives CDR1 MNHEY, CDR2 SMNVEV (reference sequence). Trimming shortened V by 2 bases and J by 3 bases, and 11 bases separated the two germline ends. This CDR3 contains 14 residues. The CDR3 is CASSLRWAGYEQYF. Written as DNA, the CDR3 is TGTGCCAGCAGTTTAAGGTGGGCAGGCTACGAGCAGTACTTC.

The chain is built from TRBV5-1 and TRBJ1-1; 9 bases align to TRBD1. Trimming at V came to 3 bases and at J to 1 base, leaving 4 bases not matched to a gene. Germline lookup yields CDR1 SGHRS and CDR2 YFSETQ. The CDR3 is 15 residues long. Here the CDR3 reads CASSWGQGSNTEAFF. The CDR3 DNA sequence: TGCGCCAGCAGCTGGGGACAGGGATCGAACACTGAAGCTTTCTTT. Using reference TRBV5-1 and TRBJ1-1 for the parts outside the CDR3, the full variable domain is KAGVTQTPRYLIKTRGQQVTLSCSPISGHRSVSWYQQTPGQGLQFLFEYFSETQRNKGNFPGRFSGRQFSNSRSEMNVSTLELGDSALYLCASSWGQGSNTEAFFGQGTRLTVV.

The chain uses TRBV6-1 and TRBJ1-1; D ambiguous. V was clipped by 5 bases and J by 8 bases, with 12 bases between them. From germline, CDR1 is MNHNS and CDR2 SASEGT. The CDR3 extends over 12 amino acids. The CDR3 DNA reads TGTGCCAGCAGTAGGGCGGACGCGGAAGCTTTCTTT. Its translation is CASSRADAEAFF.

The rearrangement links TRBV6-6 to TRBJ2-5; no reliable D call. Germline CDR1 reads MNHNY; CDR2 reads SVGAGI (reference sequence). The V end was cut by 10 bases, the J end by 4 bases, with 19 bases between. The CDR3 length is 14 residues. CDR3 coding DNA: TGTGCCACCTTCGCGAGGACCCAGCGAGAGACCCAGTACTTC. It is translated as CATFARTQRETQYF.

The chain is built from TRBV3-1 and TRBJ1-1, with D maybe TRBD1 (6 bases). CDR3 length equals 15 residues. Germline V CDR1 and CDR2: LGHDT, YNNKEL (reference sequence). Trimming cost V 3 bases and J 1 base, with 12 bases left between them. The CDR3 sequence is CASSHSQQGNTEAFF. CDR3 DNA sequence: TGTGCCAGCAGCCACTCCCAACAGGGGAACACTGAAGCTTTCTTT.

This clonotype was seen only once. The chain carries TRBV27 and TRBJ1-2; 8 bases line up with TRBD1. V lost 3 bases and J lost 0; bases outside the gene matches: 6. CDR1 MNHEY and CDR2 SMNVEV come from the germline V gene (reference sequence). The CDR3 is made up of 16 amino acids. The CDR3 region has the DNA TGTGCCAGCAGTTTTTCAGGACAGGGCTCTAACTATGGCTACACCTTC. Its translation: CASSFSGQGSNYGYTF.

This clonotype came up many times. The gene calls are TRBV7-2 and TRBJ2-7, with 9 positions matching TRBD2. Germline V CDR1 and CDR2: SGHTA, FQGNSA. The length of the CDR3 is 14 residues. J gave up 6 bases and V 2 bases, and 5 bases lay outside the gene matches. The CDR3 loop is CASSLRREGVEQYF. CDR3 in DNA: TGTGCCAGCAGCTTAAGGCGGGAGGGGGTCGAGCAGTACTTC.

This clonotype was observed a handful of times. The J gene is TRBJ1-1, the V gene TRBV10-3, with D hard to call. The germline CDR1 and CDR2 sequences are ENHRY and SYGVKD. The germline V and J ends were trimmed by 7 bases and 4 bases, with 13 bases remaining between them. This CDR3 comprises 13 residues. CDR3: CAIMKTASTEAFF. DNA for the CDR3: TGTGCCATCATGAAGACGGCATCCACTGAAGCTTTCTTT.

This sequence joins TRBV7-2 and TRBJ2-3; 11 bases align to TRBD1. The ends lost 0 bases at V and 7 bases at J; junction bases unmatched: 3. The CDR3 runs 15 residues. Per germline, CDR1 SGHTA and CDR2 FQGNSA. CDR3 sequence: CASSLAGTGGNTQYF. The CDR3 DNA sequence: TGTGCCAGCAGCTTAGCGGGGACAGGGGGAAATACGCAGTATTTT.

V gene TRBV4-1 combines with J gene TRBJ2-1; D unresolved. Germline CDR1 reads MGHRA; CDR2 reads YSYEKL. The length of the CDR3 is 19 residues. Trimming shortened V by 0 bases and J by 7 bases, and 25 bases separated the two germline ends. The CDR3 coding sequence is TGCGCCAGCAGCCAAGATCAAGTTGGAACGAGCCACTTCCGGAATGAGCAGTTCTTC. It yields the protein CASSQDQVGTSHFRNEQFF.

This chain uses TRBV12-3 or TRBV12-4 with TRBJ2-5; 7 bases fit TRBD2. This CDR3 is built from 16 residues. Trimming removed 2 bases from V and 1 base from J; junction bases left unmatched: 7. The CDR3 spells CASSLRSGKSQETQYF. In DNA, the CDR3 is TGTGCCAGCAGTTTAAGGAGCGGGAAATCCCAAGAGACCCAGTACTTC.

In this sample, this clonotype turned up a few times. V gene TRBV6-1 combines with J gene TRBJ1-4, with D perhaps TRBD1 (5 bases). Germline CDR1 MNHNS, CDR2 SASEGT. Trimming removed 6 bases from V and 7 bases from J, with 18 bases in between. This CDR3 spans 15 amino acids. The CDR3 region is CASSPGAVLSEKLFF. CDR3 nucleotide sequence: TGTGCCAGCAGCCCTGGGGCGGTCTTGAGTGAAAAACTGTTTTTT.

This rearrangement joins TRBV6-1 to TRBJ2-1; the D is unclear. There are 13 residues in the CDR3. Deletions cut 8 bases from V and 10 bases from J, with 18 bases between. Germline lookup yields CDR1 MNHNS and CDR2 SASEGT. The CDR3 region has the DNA TGTGCCAGCGCCACTTCCTACGGCGGAGAGCAGTTCTTC. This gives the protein CASATSYGGEQFF.

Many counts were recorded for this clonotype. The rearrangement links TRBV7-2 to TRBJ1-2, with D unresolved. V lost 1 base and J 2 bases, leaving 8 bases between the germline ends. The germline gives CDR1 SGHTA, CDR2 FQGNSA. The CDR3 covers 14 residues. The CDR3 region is CASSLDSVNYGYTF. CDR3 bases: TGTGCCAGCAGCTTAGATTCGGTGAACTATGGCTACACCTTC.

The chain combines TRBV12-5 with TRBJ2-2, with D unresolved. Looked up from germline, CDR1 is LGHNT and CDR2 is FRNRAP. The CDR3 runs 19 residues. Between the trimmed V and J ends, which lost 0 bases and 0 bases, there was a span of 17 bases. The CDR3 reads CASGLVRSPEPANTGELFF. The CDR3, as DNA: TGTGCTAGTGGTTTGGTAAGGTCTCCCGAGCCCGCGAACACCGGGGAGCTGTTTTTT. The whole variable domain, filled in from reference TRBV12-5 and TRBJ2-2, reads DARVTQTPRHKVTEMGQEVTMRCQPILGHNTVFWYRQTMMQGLELLAYFRNRAPLDDSGMPKDRFSAEMPDATLATLKIQPSEPRDSAVYFCASGLVRSPEPANTGELFFGEGSRLTVL.